The 30 T cell receptor beta chains below come from one sample, sequenced in a study of spatial heterogeneity in lung cancer. In TCRdb, the 5' RACE reads were re-called with MiXCR into one record per CDR3 protein. The repertoire holds more than 10,000 distinct CDR3 sequences, with 4.5% to 6.5% as singletons. Noted time point: sample taken at primary tumor resection. The study sequenced unsorted whole RNA from tumor, nontumor lung or frozen PBMC. The specimen was PBMCs, collected at surgery. These receptors came from a male donor with early-stage non-small cell lung cancer.

This clonotype appeared many times. The chain employs TRBV6-5 and TRBJ2-1; 10 bases are shared with TRBD2. The CDR3 covers 13 residues. V lost 9 bases, J lost 7 bases, and 6 bases stayed unmatched. CDR1 is MNHEY, CDR2 SVGAGI, per germline. The CDR3 nucleotides are TGTGCCAGTGGAGCGGGGGGGGCAAATGAGCAGTTCTTC. Translating gives CASGAGGANEQFF.

In this sample, this clonotype is medium-sized. The chain has TRBV20-1 and TRBJ1-5, with 7 bases fitting TRBD1. The germline V gene has CDR1 DFQATT and CDR2 SNEGSKA (reference sequence). V lost 5 bases and J lost 8; bases outside the gene matches: 6. The CDR3 has 12 amino acids. The CDR3 region is CSALDRREPQHF. The DNA for the CDR3 is TGCAGTGCTTTGGACAGGAGAGAGCCCCAGCATTTT.

This clonotype was found many times. The V and J genes are TRBV2 and TRBJ2-1; D is undetermined. The V and J ends lost 5 bases and 1 base respectively, with 15 bases between them. Germline values: CDR1 SNHLY, CDR2 FYNNEI. The length of the CDR3 is 16 residues. CDR3 nucleotide sequence: TGTGCCAGCAGTCGTGGGCCGGGCAGTTCCTACAATGAGCAGTTCTTC. Encoded protein: CASSRGPGSSYNEQFF.

This clonotype came up many times. The V and J genes are TRBV3-1 and TRBJ1-6, with D maybe TRBD1 (6 bases). This CDR3 has 16 residues. Germline V CDR1 and CDR2: LGHDT, YNNKEL (reference sequence). V was trimmed by 1 base and J by 6 bases, leaving 13 bases between them. The CDR3: CASSQAGSRGNSPLHF. CDR3 in DNA: TGTGCCAGCAGCCAAGCCGGTAGCAGGGGTAATTCACCCCTCCACTTT.

This chain connects TRBV19 to TRBJ2-2; unclear D gene. Germline loops: CDR1 LNHDA, CDR2 SQIVND (reference sequence). The length of the CDR3 is 15 residues. Trimming removed 5 bases from V and 3 bases from J, with 13 bases in between. The CDR3 is CASSPALPYTGELFF. Written as DNA, the CDR3 is TGTGCCAGTAGTCCGGCGCTCCCCTACACCGGGGAGCTGTTTTTT.

This clonotype has only a few counts. The chain couples TRBV7-2 to TRBJ1-1, with TRBD1 as a possible D gene (5 bases). Germline V lookup: CDR1 SGHTA, CDR2 FQGNSA. V shed 2 bases and J shed 1 base, with 11 bases lying between them. The CDR3 loop spans 15 amino acids. For the CDR3, the DNA is TGTGCCAGCAGCTTAACAGGAGTCAGGAACACTGAAGCTTTCTTT. This encodes CASSLTGVRNTEAFF.

This clonotype came up many times. The chain couples TRBV14 to TRBJ1-1; 10 bases agree with TRBD1. Trimming took 4 bases from V and 8 from J; bases not matched to a gene: 7. CDR1 is SGHDN and CDR2 is FVKESK in the germline V gene. This CDR3 spans 14 amino acids. This CDR3 is CASSPRTGGTEAFF. As DNA, the CDR3 is TGTGCCAGCAGCCCAAGGACAGGGGGAACAGAAGCTTTCTTT.

This clonotype was seen more than once but under ten times. This chain links TRBV7-2 with TRBJ2-2; D is uncertain. CDR3 size: 13 residues. V was trimmed by 6 bases and J by 9 bases, leaving 14 bases between them. Germline CDR1 SGHTA, CDR2 FQGNSA. CDR3 coding DNA: TGTGCCAGCAGGAGTGAACCCCCTCGGGAGCTGTTTTTT. It encodes CASRSEPPRELFF. The whole variable domain, remainder taken from reference TRBV7-2 and TRBJ2-2, is GAGVSQSPSNKVTEKGKDVELRCDPISGHTALYWYRQSLGQGLEFLIYFQGNSAPDKSGLPSDRFSAERTGGSVSTLTIQRTQQEDSAVYLCASRSEPPRELFFGEGSRLTVL.

This clonotype turned up a few times. The rearrangement uses TRBV9 and TRBJ2-2; D remains ambiguous. Germline CDR1 is SGDLS and CDR2 is YYNGEE. Trimming removed 2 bases from V and 0 bases from J, with 5 bases in between. The CDR3 extends over 14 amino acids. CDR3 residues: CASSVQTNTGELFF. Written as DNA, the CDR3 is TGTGCCAGCAGCGTTCAGACGAACACCGGGGAGCTGTTTTTT.

This clonotype was found many times. The rearrangement links TRBV5-1 to TRBJ2-6, with 9 bases fitting TRBD1. The CDR3 has 15 amino acids. The germline V gene has CDR1 SGHRS and CDR2 YFSETQ. Germline trimming cut 3 bases from V and 3 bases from J; bases unmatched to any gene: 1. The CDR3 DNA reads TGCGCCAGCAGCTGGACAGGGGATGGGGCCAACGTCCTGACTTTC. It is translated as CASSWTGDGANVLTF.

By share, this clonotype counts as medium-sized. This chain uses TRBV12-3 or TRBV12-4 with TRBJ1-5; tentative D call: TRBD1 (5 bases). This CDR3 region has 13 residues. With 3 bases removed from V and 4 bases from J, the gap between germline ends came to 7 bases. The CDR3 reads CASSFRGNQPQHF. The CDR3 DNA follows: TGTGCCAGCAGTTTTCGGGGGAATCAGCCCCAGCATTTT.

This clonotype is large in the sample. The chain recombines TRBV4-3 with TRBJ1-1; 9 bases align to TRBD1. Germline lookup yields CDR1 LGHNA and CDR2 YSLEER. CDR3 length equals 13 residues. CDR3: CQQTGGEGTEAFF. In nucleotides, the CDR3 is TGCCAACAAACAGGGGGCGAGGGAACTGAAGCTTTCTTT.

This clonotype was observed many times. The gene calls are TRBV28 and TRBJ2-4; tentatively, D is TRBD1 (8 bases). Looked up from germline, CDR1 is MDHEN and CDR2 is SYDVKM. V was pared by 4 bases and J by 5 bases, with 15 bases between. The CDR3 loop spans 15 amino acids. The CDR3 sequence: CASSSGGQGENIQYF. The DNA of the CDR3 is TGTGCCAGCAGTTCGGGAGGACAGGGCGAAAACATTCAGTACTTC.

This clonotype qualifies as medium-sized. The CDR3 loop is CASSLTGVSLSSYNEQFF. CDR3 DNA sequence: TGTGCCAGCAGCTTGACAGGGGTCAGCCTCAGCTCCTACAATGAGCAGTTCTTC. The chain combines TRBV7-2 with TRBJ2-1, with TRBD1 identical over 8 bases. Trimming at V came to 3 bases and at J to 0 bases, leaving 10 bases not matched to a gene. Per the germline V gene, CDR1 is SGHTA and CDR2 is FQGNSA. The CDR3 runs 18 residues.

This clonotype occurred many times. This chain links TRBV7-8 with TRBJ1-4, with D unclear. Trimming removed 6 bases from V and 4 bases from J, with 12 bases in between. Germline CDR1 and CDR2: SGHVS and FQNEAQ. The CDR3 totals 14 residues. CDR3 amino acids: CASRLGRINEKLFF. The CDR3 DNA follows: TGTGCCAGCAGACTCGGACGGATTAATGAAAAACTGTTTTTT.

This clonotype rates as medium-sized. V gene TRBV28 combines with J gene TRBJ1-2; a possible D gene is TRBD1 (5 bases). The germline V gene encodes CDR1 MDHEN and CDR2 SYDVKM. The CDR3 sequence is 15 residues long. The V end lost 5 bases, the J end lost 4 bases, and 17 bases lay between the germline ends. The CDR3, as DNA: TGTGCCAGCAGTACGCCCGAGGGGCGAGGCTATGGCTACACCTTC. Its translation is CASSTPEGRGYGYTF.

This clonotype appeared many times. The rearrangement uses TRBV28 and TRBJ2-7, with TRBD2 matching over 7 bases. The CDR3 length is 16 residues. Germline V lookup: CDR1 MDHEN, CDR2 SYDVKM. The V segment lost 4 bases and the J segment 0 bases; nucleotides outside the gene matches: 9. CDR3 in DNA: TGTGCCAGCAGTTCCCCAAGGGCTAGCGGCTCCTACGAGCAGTACTTC. It yields the protein CASSSPRASGSYEQYF.

This clonotype was seen many times. V gene TRBV5-1 combines with J gene TRBJ2-1; D might be TRBD2 (6 bases). V was cut by 4 bases and J by 8 bases, with 16 bases left in between. The CDR3 covers 14 residues. Germline V gene sequence: CDR1 SGHRS, CDR2 YFSETQ. CDR3 coding DNA: TGCGCCAGCAGCATACCTAGCGTCTCGGATGAGCAGTTCTTC. Its translation: CASSIPSVSDEQFF.

This clonotype was observed a few times. V gene TRBV3-1 combines with J gene TRBJ1-1; weak D call: TRBD1 (6 bases). The V end was cut by 0 bases, the J end by 9 bases, with 11 bases between. CDR3 length equals 13 residues. CDR1 is LGHDT, CDR2 YNNKEL, per germline (reference sequence). This chain's CDR3 is CASSQEGRDKAFF. The CDR3 region has the DNA TGTGCCAGCAGCCAAGAGGGCCGGGACAAAGCTTTCTTT.

Details on this clonotype: The germline gene is not matched at one end of the junction; a read error may be the cause. The chain joins TRBV5-5 to TRBJ2-5; D is perhaps TRBD2 (5 bases). CDR1 is SGHKS and CDR2 is YYEKEE in the germline V gene (reference sequence). There are 14 residues in the CDR3. CDR3 in DNA: TGTGTCAGCAGCGCGTGGGAGAGGGAAGAGACCCAGTACTTC. Its translation is CVSSAWEREETQYF.

Judged by abundance, this clonotype is medium-sized (0.01 to 0.1%). This chain uses TRBV18 with TRBJ2-7, with a weak D call TRBD1 (5 bases). CDR1 and CDR2 (germline): KGHSH, LQKENI. V lost 1 base and J 3 bases, leaving 13 bases between the germline ends. The CDR3 extends over 15 amino acids. The CDR3, as DNA: TGTGCCAGCTCACCACAAGGGGTAGACTTCTACGAGCAGTACTTC. It specifies CASSPQGVDFYEQYF.

This clonotype has ten or more counts. The gene calls are TRBV29-1 and TRBJ1-1; 7 positions match TRBD1. The germline V gene has CDR1 SQVTM and CDR2 ANQGSEA. With V trimmed by 7 bases and J by 0 bases, 8 bases remained unmatched. This CDR3 region has 14 residues. This chain's CDR3 is CSARDSNMNTEAFF. The CDR3 DNA reads TGCAGCGCCCGGGACAGTAACATGAACACTGAAGCTTTCTTT.

At least ten counts were recorded for this clonotype. This chain connects TRBV28 to TRBJ1-2; D remains unclear. The CDR3 has 14 amino acids. Germline lookup yields CDR1 MDHEN and CDR2 SYDVKM. Between the trimmed V and J ends, which lost 6 bases and 2 bases, there was a span of 13 bases. This chain's CDR3 is CASSYNRANYGYTF. Written as DNA, the CDR3 is TGTGCCAGCAGCTATAACCGGGCGAACTATGGCTACACCTTC.

This clonotype was seen repeatedly, ten times or more. This chain links TRBV3-1 with TRBJ2-1; D call uncertain. Per germline, CDR1 LGHDT and CDR2 YNNKEL (reference sequence). This CDR3 has 15 residues. V was clipped by 0 bases and J by 7 bases, with 13 bases between them. The CDR3 DNA reads TGTGCCAGCAGCCAAGATTCTCGACTGGCTAATGAGCAGTTCTTC. It yields the protein CASSQDSRLANEQFF.

This clonotype has ten or more counts. One junction end disagrees with the germline gene, perhaps due to a read error. The chain is built from TRBV29-1 and TRBJ2-7, with 7 bases fitting TRBD1. The germline V gene has CDR1 SQVTM and CDR2 ANQGSEA. CDR3 size: 13 residues. CDR3 sequence reads: CSVEGDSKYEQYF. The CDR3, as DNA: TGCAGCGTCGAAGGGGACAGTAAATACGAGCAGTACTTC.

In this sample, this clonotype turned up many times. This rearrangement joins TRBV5-1 to TRBJ2-1, with TRBD1 matching over 7 bases. This CDR3 has 17 residues. Germline CDR1 reads SGHRS; CDR2 reads YFSETQ. Trimming removed 4 bases from V and 0 bases from J; junction bases left unmatched: 10. The CDR3 bases are TGCGCCAGCAGCCCAGGGACAGCGAGGAGCTCCTACAATGAGCAGTTCTTC. Protein product: CASSPGTARSSYNEQFF.

This clonotype was recorded many times. The chain is built from TRBV7-6 and TRBJ2-7; D ambiguous. From germline, CDR1 is SGHVS and CDR2 FNYEAQ. The ends were cut back, 6 bases at V and 4 bases at J, with 19 bases in the middle. This CDR3 is 15 amino acids long. The CDR3 DNA sequence: TGTGCCAGCAGTCCAGACACCCCGGGTCCTTACGAGCAGTACTTC. This translates into CASSPDTPGPYEQYF.

There are many counts of this clonotype. The V gene is TRBV7-2, the J gene TRBJ2-7; 8 nucleotides agree with TRBD2. The CDR3 spans 15 residues. Germline-derived CDR1 and CDR2 are SGHTA and FQGNSA. Unmatched junction bases numbered 8, after V lost 7 bases and J lost 0 bases. DNA of the CDR3: TGTGCCAGCAACGACCCCCTAGCGGGCTCCTACGAGCAGTACTTC. Residues: CASNDPLAGSYEQYF.

The V gene is TRBV23-1, the J gene TRBJ2-1, with 9 bases that match TRBD1. TRBV23-1 is filed as an ORF, its function uncertain. The CDR3 covers 19 residues. With 0 bases clipped from V and 0 bases from J, the junction kept 9 bases outside the gene matches. The CDR3: CASSQSCDGTGISYNEQFF. The DNA for the CDR3 is TGCGCCAGCAGTCAATCGTGCGACGGGACAGGGATCTCCTACAATGAGCAGTTCTTC.

In this sample, this clonotype is medium-sized. The V and J genes are TRBV14 and TRBJ2-6; no clear D gene. The CDR3 length is 17 residues. Looked up from germline, CDR1 is SGHDN and CDR2 is FVKESK. V gave up 0 bases and J gave up 0 bases, with 9 bases separating them. CDR3 sequence (DNA): TGTGCCAGCAGCCAAGATAACGGGTACTCTGGGGCCAACGTCCTGACTTTC. Amino acid sequence: CASSQDNGYSGANVLTF.